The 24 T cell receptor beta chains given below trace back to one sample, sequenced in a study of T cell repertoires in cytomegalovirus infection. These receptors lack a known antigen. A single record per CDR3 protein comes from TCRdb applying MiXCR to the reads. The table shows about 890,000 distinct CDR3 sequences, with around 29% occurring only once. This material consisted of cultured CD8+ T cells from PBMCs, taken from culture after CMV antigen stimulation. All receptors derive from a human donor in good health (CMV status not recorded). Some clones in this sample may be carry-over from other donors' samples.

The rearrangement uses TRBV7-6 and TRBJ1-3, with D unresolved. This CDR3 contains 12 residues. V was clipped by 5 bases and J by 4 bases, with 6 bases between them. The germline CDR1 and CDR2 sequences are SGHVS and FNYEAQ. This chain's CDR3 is CASSDQGNTIYF. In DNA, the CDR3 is TGTGCCAGCAGCGATCAGGGAAACACCATATATTTT.

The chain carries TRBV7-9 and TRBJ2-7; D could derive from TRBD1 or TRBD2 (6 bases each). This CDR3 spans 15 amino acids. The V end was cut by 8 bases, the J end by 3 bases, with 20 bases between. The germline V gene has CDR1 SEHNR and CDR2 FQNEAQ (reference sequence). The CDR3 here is CASLGGAGTIYEQYF. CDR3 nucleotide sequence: TGTGCCAGCCTGGGGGGAGCCGGGACAATCTACGAGCAGTACTTC.

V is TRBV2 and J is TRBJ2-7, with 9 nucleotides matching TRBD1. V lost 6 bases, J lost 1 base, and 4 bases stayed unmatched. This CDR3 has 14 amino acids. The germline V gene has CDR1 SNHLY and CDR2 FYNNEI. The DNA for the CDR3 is TGTGCCAGCAGGGGACAGGGCCGATCCTACGAGCAGTACGTC. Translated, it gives CASRGQGRSYEQYV.

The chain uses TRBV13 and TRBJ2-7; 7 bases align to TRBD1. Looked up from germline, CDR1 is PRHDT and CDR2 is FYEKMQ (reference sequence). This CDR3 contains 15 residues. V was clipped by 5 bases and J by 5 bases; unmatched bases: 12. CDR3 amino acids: CASSPNQGQLDEQYF. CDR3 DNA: TGTGCCAGCAGCCCGAACCAGGGACAGCTTGACGAGCAGTACTTC. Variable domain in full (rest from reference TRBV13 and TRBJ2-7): AAGVIQSPRHLIKEKRETATLKCYPIPRHDTVYWYQQGPGQDPQFLISFYEKMQSDKGSIPDRFSAQQFSDYHSELNMSSLELGDSALYFCASSPNQGQLDEQYFGPGTRLTVT.

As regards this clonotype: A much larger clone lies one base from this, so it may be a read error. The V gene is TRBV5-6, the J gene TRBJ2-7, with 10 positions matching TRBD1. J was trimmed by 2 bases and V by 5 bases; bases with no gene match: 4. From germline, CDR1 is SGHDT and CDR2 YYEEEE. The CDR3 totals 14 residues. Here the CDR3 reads CASRSGTGAYEQYV. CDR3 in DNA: TGTGCCAGCAGATCCGGGACAGGGGCCTACGAGCAGTACGTC.

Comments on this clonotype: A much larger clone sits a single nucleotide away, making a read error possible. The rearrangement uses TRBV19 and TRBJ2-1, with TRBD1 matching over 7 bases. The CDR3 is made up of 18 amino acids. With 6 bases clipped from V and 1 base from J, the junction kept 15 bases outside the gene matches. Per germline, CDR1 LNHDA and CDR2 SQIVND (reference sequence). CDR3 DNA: TGTGCCAGTAGACTAGGAACAGGGGAAATGTGTTCCTACAATGAGCAGTTCTTC. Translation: CASRLGTGEMCSYNEQFF.

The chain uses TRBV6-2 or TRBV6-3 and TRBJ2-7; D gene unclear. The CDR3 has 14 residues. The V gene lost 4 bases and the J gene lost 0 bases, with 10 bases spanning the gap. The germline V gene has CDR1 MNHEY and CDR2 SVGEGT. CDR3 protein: CASSSTPNSYEQYV. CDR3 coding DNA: TGTGCCAGCAGTTCGACCCCGAACTCCTACGAGCAGTACGTC.

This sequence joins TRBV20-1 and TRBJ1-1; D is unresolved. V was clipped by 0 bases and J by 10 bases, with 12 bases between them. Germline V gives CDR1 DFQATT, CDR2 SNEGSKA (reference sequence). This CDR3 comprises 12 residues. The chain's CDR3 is CSARDGDFGAFF. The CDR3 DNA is TGCAGTGCTAGAGATGGTGATTTTGGAGCTTTCTTT.

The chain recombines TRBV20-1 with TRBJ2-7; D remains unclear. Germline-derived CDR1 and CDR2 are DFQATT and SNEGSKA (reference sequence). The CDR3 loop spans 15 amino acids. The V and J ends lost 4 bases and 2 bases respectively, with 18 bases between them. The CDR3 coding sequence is TGCAGTGCTACCCCTAGGCCTCCGACCACCTACGAGCAGTACTTC. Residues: CSATPRPPTTYEQYF.

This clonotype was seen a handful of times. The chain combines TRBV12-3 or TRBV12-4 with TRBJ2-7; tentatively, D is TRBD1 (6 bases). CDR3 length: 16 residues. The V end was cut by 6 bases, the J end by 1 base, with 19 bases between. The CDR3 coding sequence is TGTGCCAGCAGCCCATCTACCCAAACAGGGTCCTACGAGCAGTACTTC. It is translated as CASSPSTQTGSYEQYF.

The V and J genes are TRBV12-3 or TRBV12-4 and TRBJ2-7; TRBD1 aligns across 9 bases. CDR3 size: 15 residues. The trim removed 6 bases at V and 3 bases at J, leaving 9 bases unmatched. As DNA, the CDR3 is TGTGCCAGCAGGACCTCAGGGACAGGGCGCTACGAGCAGTACTTC. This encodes CASRTSGTGRYEQYF.

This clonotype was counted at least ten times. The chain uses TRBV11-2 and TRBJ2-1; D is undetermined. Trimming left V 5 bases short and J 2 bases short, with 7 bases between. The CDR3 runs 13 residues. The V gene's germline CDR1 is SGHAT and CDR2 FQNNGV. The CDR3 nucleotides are TGTGCCAGCAGCCCCTCCGCCTACAATGAGCAGTTCTTC. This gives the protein CASSPSAYNEQFF.

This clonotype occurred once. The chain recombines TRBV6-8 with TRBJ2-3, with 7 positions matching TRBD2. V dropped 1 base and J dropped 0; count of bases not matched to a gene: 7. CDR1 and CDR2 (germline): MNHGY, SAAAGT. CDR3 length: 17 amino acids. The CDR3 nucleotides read TGTGCCAGCAGTTACTGGGTTGGGGGGGTTAGCACAGATACGCAGTATTTT. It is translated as CASSYWVGGVSTDTQYF.

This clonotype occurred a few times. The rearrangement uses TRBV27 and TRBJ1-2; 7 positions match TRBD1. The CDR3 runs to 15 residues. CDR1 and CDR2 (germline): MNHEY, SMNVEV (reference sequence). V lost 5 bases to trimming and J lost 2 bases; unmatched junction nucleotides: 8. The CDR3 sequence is CASSPGQVWNYGYTF. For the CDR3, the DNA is TGTGCCAGCAGTCCAGGACAGGTTTGGAACTATGGCTACACCTTC.

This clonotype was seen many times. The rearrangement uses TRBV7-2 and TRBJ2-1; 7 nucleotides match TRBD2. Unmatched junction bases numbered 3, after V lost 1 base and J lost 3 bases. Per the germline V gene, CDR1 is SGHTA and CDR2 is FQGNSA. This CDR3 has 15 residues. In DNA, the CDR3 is TGTGCCAGCAGCTTAGGGGGGGGAATCTACAATGAGCAGTTCTTC. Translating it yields CASSLGGGIYNEQFF.

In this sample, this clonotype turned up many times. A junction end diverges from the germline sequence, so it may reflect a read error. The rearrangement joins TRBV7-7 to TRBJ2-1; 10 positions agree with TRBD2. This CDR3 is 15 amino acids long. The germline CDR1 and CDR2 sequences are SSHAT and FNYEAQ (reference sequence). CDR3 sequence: CASSLASGGGSEQFF. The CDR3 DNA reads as TGTGCTAGCAGTTTAGCTAGCGGGGGAGGAAGTGAGCAGTTCTTC.

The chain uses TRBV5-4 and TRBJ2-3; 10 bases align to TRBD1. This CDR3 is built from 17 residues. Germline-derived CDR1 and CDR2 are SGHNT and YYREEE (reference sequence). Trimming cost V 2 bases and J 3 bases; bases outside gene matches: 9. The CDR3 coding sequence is TGTGCCAGCAGCTTCGACAGGGGGCGCTTTATAACAGATACGCAGTATTTT. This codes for CASSFDRGRFITDTQYF.

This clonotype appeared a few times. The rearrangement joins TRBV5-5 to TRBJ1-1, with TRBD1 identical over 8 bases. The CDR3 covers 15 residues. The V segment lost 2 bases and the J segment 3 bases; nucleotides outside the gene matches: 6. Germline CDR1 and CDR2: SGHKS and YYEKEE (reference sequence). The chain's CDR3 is CASSFGTGGYTEAFF. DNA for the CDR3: TGTGCCAGCAGCTTTGGCACAGGGGGGTACACTGAAGCTTTCTTT.

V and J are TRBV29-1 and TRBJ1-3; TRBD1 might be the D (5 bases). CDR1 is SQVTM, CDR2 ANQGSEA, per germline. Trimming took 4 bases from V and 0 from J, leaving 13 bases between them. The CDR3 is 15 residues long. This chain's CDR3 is CSVGGGPSSGNTIYF. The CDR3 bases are TGCAGCGTTGGGGGGGGTCCTAGCTCTGGAAACACCATATATTTT.

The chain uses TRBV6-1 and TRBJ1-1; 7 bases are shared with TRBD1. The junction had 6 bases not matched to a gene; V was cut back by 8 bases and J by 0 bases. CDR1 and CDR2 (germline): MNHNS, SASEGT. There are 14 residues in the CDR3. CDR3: CASFETGMNTEAFF. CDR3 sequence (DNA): TGTGCCAGCTTCGAGACAGGGATGAACACTGAAGCTTTCTTT.

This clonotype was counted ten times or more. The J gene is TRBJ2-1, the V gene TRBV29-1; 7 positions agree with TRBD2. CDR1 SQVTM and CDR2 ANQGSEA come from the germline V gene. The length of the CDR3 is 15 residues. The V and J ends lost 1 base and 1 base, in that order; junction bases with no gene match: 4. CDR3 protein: CSVEGGGGSYNEQFF. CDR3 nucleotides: TGCAGCGTTGAAGGTGGCGGGGGTTCCTACAATGAGCAGTTCTTC.

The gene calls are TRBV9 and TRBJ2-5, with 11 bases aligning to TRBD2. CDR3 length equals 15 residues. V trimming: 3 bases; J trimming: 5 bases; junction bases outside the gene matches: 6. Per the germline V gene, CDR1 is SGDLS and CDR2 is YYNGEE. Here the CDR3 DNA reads TGTGCCAGCAGCGCCCTAGCGGGGGGTTGGGAGACCCAGTACTTC. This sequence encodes CASSALAGGWETQYF.

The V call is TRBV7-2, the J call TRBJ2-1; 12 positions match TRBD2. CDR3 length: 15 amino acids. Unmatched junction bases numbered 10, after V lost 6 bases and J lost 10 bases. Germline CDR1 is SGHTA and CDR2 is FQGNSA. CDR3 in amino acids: CASSPSGGVRKEQFF. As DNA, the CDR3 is TGTGCCAGCAGTCCTAGCGGGGGGGTAAGAAAAGAGCAGTTCTTC.

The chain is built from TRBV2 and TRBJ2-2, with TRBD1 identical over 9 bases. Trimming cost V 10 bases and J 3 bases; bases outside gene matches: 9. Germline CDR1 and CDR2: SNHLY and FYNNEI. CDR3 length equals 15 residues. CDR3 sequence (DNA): TGTGCCACTACTCCGGGGGACAGGGACACCGGGGAGCTGTTTTTT. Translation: CATTPGDRDTGELFF.